The sequence of this T cell receptor beta chain was determined in a study of shared clonotypes between healthy human individuals. Study-level findings and limits: Exclusively blood specimens were collected; tissue repertoires likely differ. When compared with the clonotypes that were shared by all four sorted-subset donors, the non-shared clonotypes turned out to have lower generation probabilities.

As for this clone: Its antigen remains unknown.

Libraries were prepared by immunoSEQ multiplex PCR; TCRdb keeps only in-frame clonotypes and omits some of them. The sample includes 2 million to 3 million clones, over 85% of them seen just once. The trim removed 5 bases at V and 6 bases at J, leaving 11 bases unmatched. This CDR3 has 16 amino acids. The V gene's germline CDR1 is MNHEY and CDR2 SMNVEV (reference sequence). V and J are TRBV27 and TRBJ2-2; 8 bases fit TRBD2. The TCR originated in a man younger than 35 in good health. Some clones in this sample may be carry-over from other donors' samples. The source material was naive CD4+ T cells from PBMCs. The subset is: CD45RA+ positively selected. DNA for the CDR3: TGTGCCAGCAGTCCTACCGGGAGGGTAAATTCCGGGGAGCTGTTTTTT. It codes for CASSPTGRVNSGELFF.